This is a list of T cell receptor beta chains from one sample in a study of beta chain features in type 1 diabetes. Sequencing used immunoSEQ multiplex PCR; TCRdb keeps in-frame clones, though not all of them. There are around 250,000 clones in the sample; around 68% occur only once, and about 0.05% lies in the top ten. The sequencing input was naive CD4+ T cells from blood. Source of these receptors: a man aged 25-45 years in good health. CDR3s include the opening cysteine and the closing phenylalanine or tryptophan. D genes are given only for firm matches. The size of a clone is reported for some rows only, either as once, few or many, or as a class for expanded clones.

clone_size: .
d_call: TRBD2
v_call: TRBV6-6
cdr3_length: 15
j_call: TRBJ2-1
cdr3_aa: CASSPWTSGGVEQFF
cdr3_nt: TGTGCCAGCAGTCCATGGACTAGCGGGGGGGTTGAGCAGTTCTTC

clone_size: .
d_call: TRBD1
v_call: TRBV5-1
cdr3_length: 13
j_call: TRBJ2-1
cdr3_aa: CASRQGATYEQFF
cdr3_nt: TGCGCCAGCAGACAGGGGGCGACTTATGAGCAGTTCTTC

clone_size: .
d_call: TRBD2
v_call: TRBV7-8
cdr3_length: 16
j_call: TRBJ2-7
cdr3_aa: CASSSQDLAGGYEQYF
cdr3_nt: TGTGCCAGCAGCTCACAGGACCTAGCGGGGGGCTACGAGCAGTACTTC

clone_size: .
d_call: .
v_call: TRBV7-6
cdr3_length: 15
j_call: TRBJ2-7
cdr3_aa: CASSLSAGSNYEQYF
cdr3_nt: TGTGCCAGCAGCTTAAGTGCGGGGTCCAACTACGAGCAGTACTTC

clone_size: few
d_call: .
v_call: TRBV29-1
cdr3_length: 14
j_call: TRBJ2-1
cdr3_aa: CSVEFRFPYNEQFF
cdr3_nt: TGCAGCGTTGAATTTAGGTTTCCCTACAATGAGCAGTTCTTC

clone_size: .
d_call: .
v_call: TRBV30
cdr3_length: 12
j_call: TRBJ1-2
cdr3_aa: CAWSVRGYGYTF
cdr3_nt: TGTGCCTGGAGTGTACGGGGGTATGGCTACACCTTC

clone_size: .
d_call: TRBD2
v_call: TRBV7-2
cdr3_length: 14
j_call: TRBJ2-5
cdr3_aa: CASSPRTRQETQYF
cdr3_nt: TGTGCCAGCAGCCCTAGGACTAGACAAGAGACCCAGTACTTC

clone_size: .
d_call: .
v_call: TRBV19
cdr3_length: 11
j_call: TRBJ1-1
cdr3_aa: CASTLNTEAFF
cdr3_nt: TGTGCCAGTACCCTTAACACTGAAGCTTTCTTT

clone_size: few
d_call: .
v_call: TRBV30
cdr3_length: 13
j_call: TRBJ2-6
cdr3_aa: CAWRFLGANVLTF
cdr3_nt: TGTGCCTGGCGTTTCCTTGGGGCCAACGTCCTGACTTTC

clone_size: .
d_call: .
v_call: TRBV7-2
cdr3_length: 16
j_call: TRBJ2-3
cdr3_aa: CASSFNPARSTDTQYF
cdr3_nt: TGTGCCAGCAGCTTTAACCCAGCGAGAAGCACAGATACGCAGTATTTT

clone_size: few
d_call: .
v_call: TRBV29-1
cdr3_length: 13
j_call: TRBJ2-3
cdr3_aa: CSVPPGNGDTQYF
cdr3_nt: TGCAGCGTTCCCCCAGGGAATGGAGATACGCAGTATTTT

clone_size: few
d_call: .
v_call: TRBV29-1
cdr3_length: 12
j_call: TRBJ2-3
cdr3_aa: CSVLSGPDTQYF
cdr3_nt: TGCAGCGTTCTATCAGGGCCAGATACGCAGTATTTT

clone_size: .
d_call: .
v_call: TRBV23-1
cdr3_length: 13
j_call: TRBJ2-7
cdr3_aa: CASSQSKVHEQYF
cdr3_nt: TGCGCCAGCAGTCAATCGAAGGTACACGAGCAGTACTTC

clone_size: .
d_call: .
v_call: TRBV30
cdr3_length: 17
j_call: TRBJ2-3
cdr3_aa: CAWSRGQPGVSTDTQYF
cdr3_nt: TGTGCCTGGAGTAGGGGCCAGCCGGGGGTCAGCACAGATACGCAGTATTTT

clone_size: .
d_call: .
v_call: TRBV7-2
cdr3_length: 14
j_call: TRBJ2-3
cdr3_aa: CASSLGTGTDTQYF
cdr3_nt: TGTGCCAGCAGCTTAGGGACAGGCACAGATACGCAGTATTTT

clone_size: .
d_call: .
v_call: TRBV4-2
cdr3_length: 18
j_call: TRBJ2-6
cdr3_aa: CASSQTLTHYSGANVLTF
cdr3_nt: TGTGCCAGCAGCCAAACCCTCACCCATTACTCTGGGGCCAACGTCCTGACTTTC

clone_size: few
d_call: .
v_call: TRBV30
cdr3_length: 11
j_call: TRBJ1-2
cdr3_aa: CAWAFRDGYTF
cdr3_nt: TGTGCCTGGGCCTTCAGGGACGGCTACACCTTC

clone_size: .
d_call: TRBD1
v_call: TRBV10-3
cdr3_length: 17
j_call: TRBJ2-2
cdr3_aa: CAISSTRTGGSTGELFF
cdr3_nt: TGTGCCATCAGTTCAACCCGGACAGGGGGCAGCACCGGGGAGCTGTTTTTT

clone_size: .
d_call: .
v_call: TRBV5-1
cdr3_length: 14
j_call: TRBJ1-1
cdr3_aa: CASSLAGEGTEAFF
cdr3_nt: TGCGCCAGCAGCTTGGCAGGGGAGGGCACTGAAGCTTTCTTT

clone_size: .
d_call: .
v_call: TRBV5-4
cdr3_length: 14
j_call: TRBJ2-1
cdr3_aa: CASSPWDRYNEQFF
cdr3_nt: TGTGCCAGCAGTCCGTGGGACCGCTACAATGAGCAGTTCTTC

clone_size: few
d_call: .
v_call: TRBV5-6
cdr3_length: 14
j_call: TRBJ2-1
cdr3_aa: CASSLSSSYNEQFF
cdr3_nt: TGTGCCAGCAGCTTGTCTAGCTCCTACAATGAGCAGTTCTTC

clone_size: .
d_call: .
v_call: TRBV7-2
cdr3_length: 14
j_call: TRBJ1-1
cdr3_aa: CASSLGSLNTEAFF
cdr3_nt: TGTGCCAGCAGCTTGGGCAGCTTGAACACTGAAGCTTTCTTT

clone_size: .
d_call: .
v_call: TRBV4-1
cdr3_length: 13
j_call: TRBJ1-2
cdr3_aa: CASSQDNVGVATF
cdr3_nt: TGCGCCAGCAGCCAAGATAATGTCGGGGTAGCCACCTTC

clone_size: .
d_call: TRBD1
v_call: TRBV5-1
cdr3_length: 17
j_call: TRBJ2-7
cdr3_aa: CASSSILGGTSSYEQYF
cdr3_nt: TGCGCCAGCAGCTCCATTTTAGGGGGCACCAGTTCCTACGAGCAGTACTTC

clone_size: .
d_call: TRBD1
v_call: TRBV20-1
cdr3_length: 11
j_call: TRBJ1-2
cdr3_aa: CSASAGGGYTF
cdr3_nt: TGCAGTGCTAGCGCAGGGGGTGGCTACACCTTC

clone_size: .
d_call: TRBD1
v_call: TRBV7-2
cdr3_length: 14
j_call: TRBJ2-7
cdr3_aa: CASASRTGAYEQYF
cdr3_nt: TGTGCCAGCGCCTCAAGGACAGGGGCCTACGAGCAGTACTTC

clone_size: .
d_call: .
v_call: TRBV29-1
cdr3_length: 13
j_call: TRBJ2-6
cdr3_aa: CSVARSGANVLTF
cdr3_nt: TGCAGCGTTGCTCGATCTGGGGCCAACGTCCTGACTTTC

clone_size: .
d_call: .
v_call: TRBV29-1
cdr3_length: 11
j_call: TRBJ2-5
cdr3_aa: CSVRGVETQYF
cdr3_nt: TGCAGCGTTAGAGGGGTCGAGACCCAGTACTTC

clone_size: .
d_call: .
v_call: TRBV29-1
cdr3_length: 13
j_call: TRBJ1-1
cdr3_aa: CSVGARLSPGAFF
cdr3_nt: TGCAGCGTTGGTGCCAGGTTGTCTCCTGGAGCTTTCTTT

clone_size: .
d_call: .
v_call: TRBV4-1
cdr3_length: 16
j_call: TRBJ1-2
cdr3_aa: CASSHISTGANYGYTF
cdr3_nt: TGCGCCAGCAGCCACATTTCGACAGGTGCCAACTATGGCTACACCTTC

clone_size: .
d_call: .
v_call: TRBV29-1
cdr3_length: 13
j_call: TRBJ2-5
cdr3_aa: CSVRMVLQETQYF
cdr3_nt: TGCAGCGTTCGAATGGTCCTTCAAGAGACCCAGTACTTC

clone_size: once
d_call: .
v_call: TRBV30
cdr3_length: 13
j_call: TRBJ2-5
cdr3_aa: CAWSQGGRETQYF
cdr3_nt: TGTGCCTGGAGTCAAGGGGGGCGAGAGACCCAGTACTTC

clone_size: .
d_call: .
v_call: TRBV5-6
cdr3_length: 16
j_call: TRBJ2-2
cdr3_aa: CASSLPGLTNTGELFF
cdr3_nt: TGTGCCAGCAGCTTACCGGGACTTACGAACACCGGGGAGCTGTTTTTT

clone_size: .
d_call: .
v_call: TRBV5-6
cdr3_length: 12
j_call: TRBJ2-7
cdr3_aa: CASSLGRGEQYF
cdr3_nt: TGTGCCAGCAGCTTGGGACGGGGCGAGCAGTACTTC

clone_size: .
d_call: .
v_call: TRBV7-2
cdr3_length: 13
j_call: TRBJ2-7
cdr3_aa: CASSPRSPYEQYF
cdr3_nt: TGTGCCAGCAGCCCCCGTTCGCCTTACGAGCAGTACTTC

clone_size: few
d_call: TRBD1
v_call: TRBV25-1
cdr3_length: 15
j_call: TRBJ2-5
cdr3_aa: CASSAGTGGQETQYF
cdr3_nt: TGTGCCAGCAGTGCAGGGACAGGGGGCCAAGAGACCCAGTACTTC

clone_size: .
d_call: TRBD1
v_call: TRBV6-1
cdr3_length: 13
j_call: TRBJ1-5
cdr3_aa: CASRKTGDQPQHF
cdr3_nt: TGTGCCAGCAGGAAGACAGGGGACCAGCCCCAGCATTTT

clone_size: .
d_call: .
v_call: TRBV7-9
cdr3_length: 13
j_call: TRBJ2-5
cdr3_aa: CASSPLDGETQYF
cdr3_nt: TGTGCCAGCAGCCCACTCGACGGAGAGACCCAGTACTTC

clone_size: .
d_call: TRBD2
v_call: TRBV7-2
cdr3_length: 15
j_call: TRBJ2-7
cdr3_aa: CASSAGLAGIYEQYF
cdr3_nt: TGTGCCAGCAGCGCAGGACTAGCGGGAATCTACGAGCAGTACTTC

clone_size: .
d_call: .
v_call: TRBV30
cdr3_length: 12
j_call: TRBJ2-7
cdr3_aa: CAWSFKVDEQYF
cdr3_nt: TGTGCCTGGAGCTTCAAGGTGGACGAGCAGTACTTC